This is a list of T cell receptor beta chains from one sample in a study of shared clonotypes between healthy human individuals. The protocol was immunoSEQ multiplex PCR, while the TCRdb copy is restricted to in-frame clones and leaves out a portion. Among roughly 450,000 clones, roughly 78% were seen once, and the ten largest hold 13%. What was sequenced was PBMCs. The receptors stem from a woman between 35 and 50 years old in good health. Some clones in this sample may be carry-over from other donors' samples. CDR3s include the opening cysteine and the closing phenylalanine or tryptophan. The order of the fields is D gene, V gene, J gene, CDR3 length, CDR3 DNA, CDR3 protein. D genes are given only for firm matches.

TRBD1	TRBV5-1	TRBJ2-1	12	TGCGCCAGCAGCCAAAACAGGGGTGAGCAGTTCTTC	CASSQNRGEQFF
TRBD2	TRBV19	TRBJ2-7	13	TGTGCCAGTAGCAGGCGGGAGGGCGACGAGCAGTACTTC	CASSRREGDEQYF
TRBD2	TRBV7-2	TRBJ2-1	16	TGTGCCAGCAGCTTTACCCCTAGCGGGATGAGCAATGAGCAGTTCTTC	CASSFTPSGMSNEQFF
TRBD2	TRBV5-1	TRBJ2-1	14	TGCGCCAGCGTTGGACTAGCGGGAGTTGGTGAGCAGTTCTTC	CASVGLAGVGEQFF
NA	TRBV6-5	TRBJ1-5	15	TGTGCCAGCAGTCGGGACGGACTGAGCAATCAGCCCCAGCATTTT	CASSRDGLSNQPQHF
NA	TRBV11-2	TRBJ2-3	15	TGTGCCAGCAGCCAAGAAAGTACAGCAACAGATACGCAGTATTTT	CASSQESTATDTQYF
NA	TRBV15	TRBJ2-5	13	TGTGCCACCAGCAGAGCACAGATGGAGACCCAGTACTTC	CATSRAQMETQYF
TRBD1	TRBV18	TRBJ1-1	16	TGTGCCAGCTCACCGGGACAGGGAAATTCGAACACTGAAGCTTTCTTT	CASSPGQGNSNTEAFF
TRBD2	TRBV9	TRBJ2-3	15	TGTGCCAGCAGCGTAAGTGGACTAGGTACAGATACGCAGTATTTT	CASSVSGLGTDTQYF
NA	TRBV7-9	TRBJ2-2	15	TGTGCCAGCAGCTTCTACCGGGACCTCACCGGGGAGCTGTTTTTT	CASSFYRDLTGELFF
NA	TRBV25-1	TRBJ2-7	13	TGTGCCAGCAGTGTTCACCAGGGGTGGGAGCAGTACTTC	CASSVHQGWEQYF
TRBD2	TRBV7-2	TRBJ2-3	18	TGTGCCAGCAGCTTATTCTCTAGCGGGAGGGCCGGGACAGATACGCAGTATTTT	CASSLFSSGRAGTDTQYF
NA	TRBV16	TRBJ2-7	15	TGTGCCAGCAGCCAATTTGGGCCTATCTCCTACGAGCAGTACTTC	CASSQFGPISYEQYF